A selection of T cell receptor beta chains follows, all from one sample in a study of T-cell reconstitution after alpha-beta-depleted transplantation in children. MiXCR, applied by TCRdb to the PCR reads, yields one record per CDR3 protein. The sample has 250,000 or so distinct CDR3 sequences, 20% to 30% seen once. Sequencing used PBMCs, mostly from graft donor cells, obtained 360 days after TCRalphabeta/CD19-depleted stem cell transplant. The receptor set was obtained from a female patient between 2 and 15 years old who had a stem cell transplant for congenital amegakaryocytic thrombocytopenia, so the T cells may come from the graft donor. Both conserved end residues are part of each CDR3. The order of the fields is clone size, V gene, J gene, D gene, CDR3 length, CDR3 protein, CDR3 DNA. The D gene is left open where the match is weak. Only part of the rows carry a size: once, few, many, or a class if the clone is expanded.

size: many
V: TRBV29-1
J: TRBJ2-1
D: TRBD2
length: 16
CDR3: CSVDRLAGGGYNEQFF
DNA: TGCAGCGTTGACCGACTAGCGGGAGGGGGATACAATGAGCAGTTCTTC

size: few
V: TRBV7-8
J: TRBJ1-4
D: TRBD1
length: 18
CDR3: CASSRRGTGMVVSEKLFF
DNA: TGTGCCAGCAGCCGCCGGGGGACAGGGATGGTCGTGAGTGAAAAACTGTTTTTT

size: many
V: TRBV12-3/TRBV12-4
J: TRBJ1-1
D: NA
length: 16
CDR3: CASKVWIGAGGTEAFF
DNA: TGTGCCAGCAAAGTTTGGATCGGGGCTGGGGGCACTGAAGCTTTCTTT

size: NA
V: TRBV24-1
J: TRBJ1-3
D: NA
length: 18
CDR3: CATSDLWTVRPSGNTIYF
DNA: TGTGCCACCAGTGATTTATGGACAGTGCGCCCCTCTGGAAACACCATATATTTT

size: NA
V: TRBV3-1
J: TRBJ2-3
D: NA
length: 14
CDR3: CASSQGSSPDTQYF
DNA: TGTGCCAGCAGCCAAGGAAGTAGTCCCGATACGCAGTATTTT

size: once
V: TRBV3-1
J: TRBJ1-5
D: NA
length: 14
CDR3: CASSQDAGNQPQHF
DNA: TGTGCCAGCAGCCAAGATGCCGGCAATCAGCCCCAGCATTTT

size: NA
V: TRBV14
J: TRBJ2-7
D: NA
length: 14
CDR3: CASSQSTGPGEQYF
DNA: TGTGCCAGCAGCCAATCGACAGGACCGGGCGAGCAGTACTTC

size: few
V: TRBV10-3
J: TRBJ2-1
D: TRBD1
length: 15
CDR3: CAITDGTGSYNEQFF
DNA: TGTGCCATCACCGACGGGACAGGCTCCTACAATGAGCAGTTCTTC

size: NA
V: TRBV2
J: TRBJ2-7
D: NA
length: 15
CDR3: CASRIPDGGGNEQYF
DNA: TGTGCCAGCAGGATACCGGACGGTGGGGGCAACGAGCAGTACTTC

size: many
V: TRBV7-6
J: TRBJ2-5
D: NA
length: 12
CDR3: CASSELQETQYF
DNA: TGTGCCAGCAGCGAATTACAAGAGACCCAGTACTTC

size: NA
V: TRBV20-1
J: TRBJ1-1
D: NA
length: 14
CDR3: CSAQTGKSNTEAFF
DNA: TGCAGTGCTCAAACAGGGAAATCGAACACTGAAGCTTTCTTT

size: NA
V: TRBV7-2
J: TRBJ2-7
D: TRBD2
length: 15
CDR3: CASSRLAGDPYEQYF
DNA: TGTGCCAGCAGCCGACTAGCGGGAGACCCCTACGAGCAGTACTTC